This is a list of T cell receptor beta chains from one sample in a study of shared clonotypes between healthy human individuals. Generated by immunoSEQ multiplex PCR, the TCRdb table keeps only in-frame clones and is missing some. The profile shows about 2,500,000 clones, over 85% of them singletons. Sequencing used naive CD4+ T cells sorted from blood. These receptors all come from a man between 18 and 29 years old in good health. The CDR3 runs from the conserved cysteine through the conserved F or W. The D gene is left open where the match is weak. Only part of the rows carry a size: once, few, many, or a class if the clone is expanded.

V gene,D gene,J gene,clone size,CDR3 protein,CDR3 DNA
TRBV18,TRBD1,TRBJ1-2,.,CASSPKGAVNYGYTF,TGTGCCAGCTCACCAAAGGGGGCGGTAAACTATGGCTACACCTTC
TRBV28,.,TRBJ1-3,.,CASRTGYSGNTIYF,TGTGCCAGCCGGACGGGCTACTCTGGAAACACCATATATTTT
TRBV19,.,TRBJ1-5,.,CASSTGPRSEPQHF,TGTGCCAGTAGCACCGGGCCCCGATCGGAGCCCCAGCATTTT
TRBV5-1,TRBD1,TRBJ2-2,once,CASGTTGVNTGELFF,TGCGCCAGCGGAACGACAGGGGTGAACACCGGGGAGCTGTTTTTT
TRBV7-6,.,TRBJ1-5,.,CASSTGPNQPQHF,TGTGCCAGCAGCACCGGTCCAAATCAGCCCCAGCATTTT
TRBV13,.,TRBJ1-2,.,CASSLNSGNYGYTF,TGTGCCAGCAGCTTAAACAGCGGTAACTATGGCTACACCTTC
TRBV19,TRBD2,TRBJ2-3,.,CASSQASGSSTDTQYF,TGTGCCAGTAGTCAGGCTAGCGGGAGTAGCACAGATACGCAGTATTTT
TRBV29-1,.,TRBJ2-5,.,CSAMKAGSETQYF,TGCAGCGCCATGAAGGCAGGATCCGAGACCCAGTACTTC
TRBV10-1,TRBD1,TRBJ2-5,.,CASSERKGAVEQYF,TGCGCCAGCAGTGAGCGCAAGGGGGCGGTGGAGCAGTACTTC
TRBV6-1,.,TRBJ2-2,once,CASSEESGELFF,TGTGCCAGCAGTGAAGAATCCGGGGAGCTGTTTTTT
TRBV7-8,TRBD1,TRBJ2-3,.,CASSDRDRGDTQYF,TGTGCCAGCAGCGACCGGGACAGGGGAGATACGCAGTATTTT
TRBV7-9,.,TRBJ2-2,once,CASSFRGNTGELFF,TGTGCCAGCAGCTTCCGGGGTAACACCGGGGAGCTGTTTTTT